The source of this TCR beta chain is a study of OX40 agonist ivuxolimab in advanced cancers. Overall study context: The mean age was approximately 60 years, ranging from about 20 to 90, with more than 70% of participants male. Past anti-PD-1, anti-PD-L1 or anti-CTLA-4 therapy was accepted, and 30% to 50% had received some.

Comments on this clone: Its antigen is currently unknown.

Assay used: immunoSEQ multiplex PCR; TCRdb lists only in-frame clones, some missing. The sample holds tens of thousands of clones; 84% are singletons and the top ten take 4.6%. Broader study findings: CD8+ T cells showed, on average, more clonal expansion than CD4+ cells.

People who had autoimmune disease history or systemic immunosuppression were excluded. This CDR3 comprises 15 residues. Germline V gives CDR1 MNHEY, CDR2 SMNVEV (reference sequence). V gave up 2 bases and J gave up 2 bases; unmatched junction bases: 4. The source of this sequence is an adult with an advanced solid tumor such as melanoma, head and neck, liver or kidney cancer. V gene TRBV27 combines with J gene TRBJ2-7; 9 bases agree with TRBD1. Source: CD4+ or CD8+ T cells sorted from blood, taken in a trial of the OX40 agonist ivuxolimab. CDR3 region: CASSLKGQGTYEQYF. The CDR3 DNA reads TGTGCCAGCAGTTTAAAGGGACAGGGAACCTACGAGCAGTACTTC.